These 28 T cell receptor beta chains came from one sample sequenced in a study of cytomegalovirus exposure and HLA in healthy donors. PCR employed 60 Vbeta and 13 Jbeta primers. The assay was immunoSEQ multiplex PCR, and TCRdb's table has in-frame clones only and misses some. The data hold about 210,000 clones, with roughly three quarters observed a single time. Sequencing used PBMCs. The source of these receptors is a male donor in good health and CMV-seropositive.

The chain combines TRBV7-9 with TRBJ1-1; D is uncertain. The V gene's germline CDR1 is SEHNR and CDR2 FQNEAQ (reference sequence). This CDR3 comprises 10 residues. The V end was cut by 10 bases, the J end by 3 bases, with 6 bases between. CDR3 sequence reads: CATLHTEAFF. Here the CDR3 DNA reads TGTGCCACCCTCCACACTGAAGCTTTCTTT.

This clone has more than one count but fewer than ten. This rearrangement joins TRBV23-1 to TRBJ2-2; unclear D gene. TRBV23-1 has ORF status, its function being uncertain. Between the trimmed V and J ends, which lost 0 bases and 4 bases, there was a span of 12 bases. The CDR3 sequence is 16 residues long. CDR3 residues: CASSQSGTHCTGELFF. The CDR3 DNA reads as TGCGCCAGCAGTCAATCGGGCACCCACTGCACCGGGGAGCTGTTTTTT.

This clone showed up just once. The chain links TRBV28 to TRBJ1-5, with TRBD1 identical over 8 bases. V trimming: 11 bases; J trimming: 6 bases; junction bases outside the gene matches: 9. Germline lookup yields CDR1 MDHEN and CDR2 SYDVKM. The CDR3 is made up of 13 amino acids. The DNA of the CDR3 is TGTGCCGTCCAAACAGGGGGTATTCAGCCCCAGCATTTT. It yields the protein CAVQTGGIQPQHF.

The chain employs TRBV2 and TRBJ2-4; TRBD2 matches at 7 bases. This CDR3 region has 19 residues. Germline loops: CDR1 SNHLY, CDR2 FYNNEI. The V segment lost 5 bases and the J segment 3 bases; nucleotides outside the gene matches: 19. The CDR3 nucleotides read TGTGCCAGCAGTTTCCCGGGTGGGTCCGGGGACTATGACAAAAACATTCAGTACTTC. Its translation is CASSFPGGSGDYDKNIQYF. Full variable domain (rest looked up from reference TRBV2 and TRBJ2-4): EPEVTQTPSHQVTQMGQEVILRCVPISNHLYFYWYRQILGQKVEFLVSFYNNEISEKSEIFDDQFSVERPDGSNFTLKIRSTKLEDSAMYFCASSFPGGSGDYDKNIQYFGAGTRLSVL.

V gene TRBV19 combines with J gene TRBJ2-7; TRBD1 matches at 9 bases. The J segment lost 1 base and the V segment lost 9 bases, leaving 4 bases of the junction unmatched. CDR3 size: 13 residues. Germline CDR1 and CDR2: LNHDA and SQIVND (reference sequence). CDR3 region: CASEGQGSYEQYF. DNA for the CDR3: TGTGCCAGCGAGGGACAGGGATCCTACGAGCAGTACTTC.

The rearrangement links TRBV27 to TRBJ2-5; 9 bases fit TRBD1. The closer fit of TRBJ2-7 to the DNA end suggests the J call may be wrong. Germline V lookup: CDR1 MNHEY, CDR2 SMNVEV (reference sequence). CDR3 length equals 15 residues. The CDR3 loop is CASSLETGGLYEQYF. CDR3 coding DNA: TGTGCCAGCAGTTTAGAGACAGGGGGGCTGTACGAGCAGTACTTC.

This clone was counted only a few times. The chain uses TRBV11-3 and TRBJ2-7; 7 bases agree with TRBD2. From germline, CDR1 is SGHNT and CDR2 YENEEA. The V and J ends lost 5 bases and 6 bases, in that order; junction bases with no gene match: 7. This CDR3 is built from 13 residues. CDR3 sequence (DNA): TGTGCCAGCAGCGAGCGGGAACGAGGCGAGCAGTACTTC. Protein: CASSERERGEQYF.

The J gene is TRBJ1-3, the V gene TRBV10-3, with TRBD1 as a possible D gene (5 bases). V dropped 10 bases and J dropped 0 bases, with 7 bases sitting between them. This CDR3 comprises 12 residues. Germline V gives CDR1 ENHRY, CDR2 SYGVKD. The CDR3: CASQGSGNTIYF. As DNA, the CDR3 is TGTGCCAGTCAGGGCTCTGGAAACACCATATATTTT.

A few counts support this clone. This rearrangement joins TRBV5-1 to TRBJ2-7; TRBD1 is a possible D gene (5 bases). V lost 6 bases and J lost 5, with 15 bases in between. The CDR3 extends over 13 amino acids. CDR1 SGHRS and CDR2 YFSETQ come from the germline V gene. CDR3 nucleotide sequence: TGCGCCAGCAACCCGGGTTGGGGCCACGAGCAGTACTTC. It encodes CASNPGWGHEQYF.

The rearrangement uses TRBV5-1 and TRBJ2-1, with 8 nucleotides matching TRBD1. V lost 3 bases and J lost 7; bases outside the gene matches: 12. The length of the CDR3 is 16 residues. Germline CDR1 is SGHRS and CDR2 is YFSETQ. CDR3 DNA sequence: TGCGCCAGCAGCTCAAGGGGGCAGGGGGCGAAAAATGAGCAGTTCTTC. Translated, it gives CASSSRGQGAKNEQFF.

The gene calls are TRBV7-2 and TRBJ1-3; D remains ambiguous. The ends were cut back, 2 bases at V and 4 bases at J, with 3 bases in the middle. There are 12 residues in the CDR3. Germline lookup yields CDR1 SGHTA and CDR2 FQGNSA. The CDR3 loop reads CASSLSGNTIYF. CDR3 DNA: TGTGCCAGCAGCTTAAGCGGAAACACCATATATTTT.

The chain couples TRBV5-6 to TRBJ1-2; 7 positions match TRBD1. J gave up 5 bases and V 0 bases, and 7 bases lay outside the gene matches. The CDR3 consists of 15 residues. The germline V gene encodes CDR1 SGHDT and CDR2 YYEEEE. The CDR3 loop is CASSLGRGSLYGYTF. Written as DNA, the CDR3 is TGTGCCAGCAGCTTGGGCAGGGGGTCATTGTATGGCTACACCTTC.

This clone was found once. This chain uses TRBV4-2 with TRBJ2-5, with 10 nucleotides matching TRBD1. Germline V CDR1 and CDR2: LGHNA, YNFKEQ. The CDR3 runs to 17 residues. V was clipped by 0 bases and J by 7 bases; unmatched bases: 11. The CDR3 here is CASSQDRQGALTRTQYF. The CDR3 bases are TGTGCCAGCAGCCAAGATAGACAGGGGGCGCTTACAAGGACCCAGTACTTC.

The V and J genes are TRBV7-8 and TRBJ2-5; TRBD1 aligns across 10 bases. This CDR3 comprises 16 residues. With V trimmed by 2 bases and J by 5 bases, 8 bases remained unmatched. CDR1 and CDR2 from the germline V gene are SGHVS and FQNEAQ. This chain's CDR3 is CASSLLGVDRGETQYF. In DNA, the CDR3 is TGTGCCAGCAGCTTATTGGGGGTGGACAGGGGGGAGACCCAGTACTTC.

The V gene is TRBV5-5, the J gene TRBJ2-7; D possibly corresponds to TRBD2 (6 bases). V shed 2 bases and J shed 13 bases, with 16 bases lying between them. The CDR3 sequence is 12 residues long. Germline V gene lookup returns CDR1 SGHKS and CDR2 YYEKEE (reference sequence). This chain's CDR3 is CASSFPGGPLYF. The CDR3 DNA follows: TGTGCCAGCAGCTTTCCCGGGGGACCGCTCTACTTC.

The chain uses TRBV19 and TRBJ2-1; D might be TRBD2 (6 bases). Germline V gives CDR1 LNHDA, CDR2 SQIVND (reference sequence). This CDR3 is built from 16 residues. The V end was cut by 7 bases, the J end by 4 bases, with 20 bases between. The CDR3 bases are TGTGCCAGTAAAGCGGGCGAAACACGAGGGTACAATGAGCAGTTCTTC. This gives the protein CASKAGETRGYNEQFF.

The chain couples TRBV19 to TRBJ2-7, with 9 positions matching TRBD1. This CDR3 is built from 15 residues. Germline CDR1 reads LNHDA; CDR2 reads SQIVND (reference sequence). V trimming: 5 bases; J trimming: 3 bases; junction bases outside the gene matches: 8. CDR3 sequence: CASSEDRGDFYEQYF. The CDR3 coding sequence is TGTGCCAGTAGTGAGGACAGGGGTGATTTCTACGAGCAGTACTTC. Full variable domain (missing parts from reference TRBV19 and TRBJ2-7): DGGITQSPKYLFRKEGQNVTLSCEQNLNHDAMYWYRQDPGQGLRLIYYSQIVNDFQKGDIAEGYSVSREKKESFPLTVTSAQKNPTAFYLCASSEDRGDFYEQYFGPGTRLTVT.

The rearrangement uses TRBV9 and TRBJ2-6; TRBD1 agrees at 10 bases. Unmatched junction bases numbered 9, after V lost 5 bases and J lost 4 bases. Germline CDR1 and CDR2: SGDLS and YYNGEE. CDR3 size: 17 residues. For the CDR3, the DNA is TGTGCCAGCAGTCCCGGGACAGGGGTCCTCGGGGCCAACGTCCTGACTTTC. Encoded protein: CASSPGTGVLGANVLTF. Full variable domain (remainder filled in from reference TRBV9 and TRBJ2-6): DSGVTQTPKHLITATGQRVTLRCSPRSGDLSVYWYQQSLDQGLQFLIQYYNGEERAKGNILERFSAQQFPDLHSELNLSSLELGDSALYFCASSPGTGVLGANVLTFGAGSRLTVL.

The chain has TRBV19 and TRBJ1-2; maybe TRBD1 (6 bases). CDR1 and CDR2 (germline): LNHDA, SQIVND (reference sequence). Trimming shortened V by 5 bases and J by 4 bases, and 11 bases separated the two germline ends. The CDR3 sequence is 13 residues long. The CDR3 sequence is CASSPEGVYGYTF. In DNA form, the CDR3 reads TGTGCCAGTAGTCCAGAGGGGGTCTATGGCTACACCTTC.

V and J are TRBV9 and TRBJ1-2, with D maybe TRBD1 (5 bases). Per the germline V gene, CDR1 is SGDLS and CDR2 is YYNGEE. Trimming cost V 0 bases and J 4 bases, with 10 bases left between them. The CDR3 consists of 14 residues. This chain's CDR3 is CASSVAGESYGYTF. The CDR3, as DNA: TGTGCCAGCAGCGTAGCGGGGGAGAGCTATGGCTACACCTTC.

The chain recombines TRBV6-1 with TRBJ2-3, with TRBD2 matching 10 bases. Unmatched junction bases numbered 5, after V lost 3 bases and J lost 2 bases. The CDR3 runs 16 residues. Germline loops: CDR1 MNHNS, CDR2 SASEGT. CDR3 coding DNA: TGTGCCAGCAGTGAGTGGACTAGCGGAGCCACAGATACGCAGTATTTT. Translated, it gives CASSEWTSGATDTQYF.

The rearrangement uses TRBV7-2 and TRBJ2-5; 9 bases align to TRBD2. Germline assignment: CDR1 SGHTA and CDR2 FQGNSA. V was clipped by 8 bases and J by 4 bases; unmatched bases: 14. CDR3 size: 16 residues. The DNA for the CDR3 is TGTGCCAGCCTACAAATTAGCGGGAGATTAGGAGAGACCCAGTACTTC. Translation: CASLQISGRLGETQYF. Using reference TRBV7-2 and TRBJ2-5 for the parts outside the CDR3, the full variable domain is GAGVSQSPSNKVTEKGKDVELRCDPISGHTALYWYRQSLGQGLEFLIYFQGNSAPDKSGLPSDRFSAERTGGSVSTLTIQRTQQEDSAVYLCASLQISGRLGETQYFGPGTRLLVL.

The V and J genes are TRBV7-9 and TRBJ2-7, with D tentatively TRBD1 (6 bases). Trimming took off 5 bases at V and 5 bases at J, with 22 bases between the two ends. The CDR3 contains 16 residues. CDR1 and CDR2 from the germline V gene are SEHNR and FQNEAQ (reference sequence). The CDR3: CASSARQDGSPHEQYF. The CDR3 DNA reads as TGTGCCAGCAGCGCCCGACAGGACGGTTCCCCCCACGAGCAGTACTTC.

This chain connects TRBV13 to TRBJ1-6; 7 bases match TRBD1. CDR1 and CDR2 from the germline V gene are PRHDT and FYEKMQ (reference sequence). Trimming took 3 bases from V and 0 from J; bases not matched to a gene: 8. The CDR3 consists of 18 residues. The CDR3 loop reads CASSFVGTASSYNSPLHF. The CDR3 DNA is TGTGCCAGCAGCTTCGTTGGGACAGCCAGCTCCTATAATTCACCCCTCCACTTT.

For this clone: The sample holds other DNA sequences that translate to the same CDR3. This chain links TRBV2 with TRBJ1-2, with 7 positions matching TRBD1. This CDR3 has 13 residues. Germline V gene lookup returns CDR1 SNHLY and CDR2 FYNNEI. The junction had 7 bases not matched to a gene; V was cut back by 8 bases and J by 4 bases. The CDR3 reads CASCGQVVYGYTF. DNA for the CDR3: TGTGCCAGCTGTGGACAGGTCGTCTATGGCTACACCTTC.

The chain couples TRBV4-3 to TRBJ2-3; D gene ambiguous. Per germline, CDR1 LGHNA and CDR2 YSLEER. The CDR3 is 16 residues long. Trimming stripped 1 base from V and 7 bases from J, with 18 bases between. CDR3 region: CASSQGGSSDSNTQYF. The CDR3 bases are TGCGCCAGCAGCCAAGGAGGAAGCAGTGATTCGAATACGCAGTATTTT.

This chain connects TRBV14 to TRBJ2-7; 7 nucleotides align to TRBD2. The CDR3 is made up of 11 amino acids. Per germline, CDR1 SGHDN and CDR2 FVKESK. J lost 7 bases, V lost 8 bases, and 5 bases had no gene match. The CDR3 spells CASSLGGEQYF. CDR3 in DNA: TGTGCCAGCTCGCTCGGGGGGGAGCAGTACTTC. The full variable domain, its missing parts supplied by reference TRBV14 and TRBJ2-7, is EAGVTQFPSHSVIEKGQTVTLRCDPISGHDNLYWYRRVMGKEIKFLLHFVKESKQDESGMPNNRFLAERTGGTYSTLKVQPAELEDSGVYFCASSLGGEQYFGPGTRLTVT.

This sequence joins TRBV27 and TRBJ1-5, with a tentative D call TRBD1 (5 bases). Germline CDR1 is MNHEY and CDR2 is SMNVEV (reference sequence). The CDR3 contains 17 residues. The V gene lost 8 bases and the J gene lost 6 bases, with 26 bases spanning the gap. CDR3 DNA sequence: TGTGCCAGCTCATTTAGGTCCGCAGGGAAGGTCGGTCAGCCCCAGCATTTT. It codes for CASSFRSAGKVGQPQHF.